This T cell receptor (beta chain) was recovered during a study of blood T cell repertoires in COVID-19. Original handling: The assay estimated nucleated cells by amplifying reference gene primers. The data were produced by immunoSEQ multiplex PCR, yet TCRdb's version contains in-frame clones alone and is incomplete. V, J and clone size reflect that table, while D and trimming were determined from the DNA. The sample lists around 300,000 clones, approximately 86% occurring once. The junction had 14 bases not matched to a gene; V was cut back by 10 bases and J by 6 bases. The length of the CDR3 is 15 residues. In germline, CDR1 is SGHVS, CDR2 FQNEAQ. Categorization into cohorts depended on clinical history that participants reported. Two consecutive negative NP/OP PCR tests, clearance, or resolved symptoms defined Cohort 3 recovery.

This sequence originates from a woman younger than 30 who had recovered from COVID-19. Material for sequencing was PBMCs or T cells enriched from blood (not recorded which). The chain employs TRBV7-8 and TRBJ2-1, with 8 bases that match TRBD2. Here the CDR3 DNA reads TGTGCCACACGCCCAGAGCGGGGGAGGGGCAATGAGCAGTTCTTC. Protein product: CATRPERGRGNEQFF.